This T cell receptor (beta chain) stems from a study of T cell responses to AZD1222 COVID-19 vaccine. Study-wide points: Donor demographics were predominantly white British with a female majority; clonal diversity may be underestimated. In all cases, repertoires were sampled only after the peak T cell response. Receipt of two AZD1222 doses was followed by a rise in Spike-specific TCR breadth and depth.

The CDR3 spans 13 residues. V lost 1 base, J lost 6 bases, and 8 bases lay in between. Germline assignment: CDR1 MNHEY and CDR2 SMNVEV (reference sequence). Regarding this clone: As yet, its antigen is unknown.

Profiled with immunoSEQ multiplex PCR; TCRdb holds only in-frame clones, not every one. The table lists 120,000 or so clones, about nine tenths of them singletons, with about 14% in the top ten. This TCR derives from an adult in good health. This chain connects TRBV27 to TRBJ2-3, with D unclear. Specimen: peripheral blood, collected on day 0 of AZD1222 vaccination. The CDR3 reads CASSLWVWDTQYF. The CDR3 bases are TGTGCCAGCAGTTTATGGGTTTGGGATACGCAGTATTTT.